These T cell receptor beta chains were read from a single sample in a study of Tregs in tolerant kidney transplant recipients. The method was immunoSEQ multiplex PCR; TCRdb's version includes in-frame clones alone and lacks a portion of them. There are 84,000 or so clones in the sample; over 85% occur only once, and around 1.6% lies in the top ten. The sample here was CD4+ T cells from blood (PBMCs), taken 12 months after the transplant. The receptors come from a human patient who received a combined kidney and bone marrow transplant. Part of the T cell pool may stem from the graft donor. The CDR3 runs from the conserved cysteine through the conserved F or W. The order of the fields is V gene, clone size, D gene, J gene, CDR3 DNA, CDR3 protein. The D gene is left open where the match is weak. Clone sizes are given selectively: once, few, many, or a class where the clone is expanded.

TRBV11-3	-	-	TRBJ2-7	TGTGCCAGCAGCTTAGAGGACACATACTACGAGCAGTACTTC	CASSLEDTYYEQYF
TRBV12-5	-	-	TRBJ2-4	TGTGCTAGTGGTTTGGCACAGGGTATCAAAAACATTCAGTACTTC	CASGLAQGIKNIQYF
TRBV6-1	-	-	TRBJ1-2	TGTGCCAGCAGTGAAGGGGGGGTGAATGGCTACACCTTC	CASSEGGVNGYTF
TRBV5-1	-	TRBD2	TRBJ2-1	TGCGCCAGCAGCGTGGACATGCGGGTTCCGGGACTAGCGGCTAATGAGCAGTTCTTC	CASSVDMRVPGLAANEQFF
TRBV13	-	TRBD1	TRBJ2-3	TGTGCCAGCAGCACCGACAGGGGGCCGACAGATACGCAGTATTTT	CASSTDRGPTDTQYF
TRBV4-1	-	-	TRBJ2-6	TGCGCCAGCAGCCAAGACGGAGGCTTTCGAACCTCTGGGGCCAACGTCCTGACTTTC	CASSQDGGFRTSGANVLTF
TRBV18	-	-	TRBJ1-1	TGTGCCAGCTCACCACGGGGGGTAGACACTGAAGCTTTCTTT	CASSPRGVDTEAFF
TRBV15	once	TRBD2	TRBJ2-1	TGTGCCACCAGCAGAGATAGCGGGGCTTACAATGAGCAGTTCTTC	CATSRDSGAYNEQFF
TRBV11-2	-	TRBD2	TRBJ2-5	TGTGCCAGCAGCTTAGAAACTAGCGGACAAGAGACCCAGTACTTC	CASSLETSGQETQYF
TRBV30	-	-	TRBJ1-2	TGTGCCTGGAGTGCCAGGCCTAACTATGGCTACACCTTC	CAWSARPNYGYTF
TRBV29-1	once	TRBD1	TRBJ1-3	TGCAGCGTTGGAAAAGGGGGCTTAAACACCATATATTTT	CSVGKGGLNTIYF
TRBV18	-	-	TRBJ2-7	TGTGCCAGCTCACCACGGGCCAACCCCTACGAGCAGTACTTC	CASSPRANPYEQYF
TRBV5-4	-	TRBD1	TRBJ1-2	TGTGCCAGCAGCTTGGACAGGGGGCGCCCGGGGGGCTACACCTTC	CASSLDRGRPGGYTF
TRBV5-1	-	TRBD1	TRBJ1-2	TGCGCCAGCAGCTTGTCTCGGACAGGGCCCTATGGCTACACCTTC	CASSLSRTGPYGYTF
TRBV4-2	-	TRBD2	TRBJ2-5	TGTGCCAGCAGCCAAGACCAAGCGGGGGGGGAGACCCAGTACTTC	CASSQDQAGGETQYF
TRBV30	-	-	TRBJ2-7	TGTGCCTGGAGTGTATCATTCGGAGGGGAGCAGTACTTC	CAWSVSFGGEQYF
TRBV5-1	-	TRBD1	TRBJ2-1	TGCGCCAGCAGCTTGGTAGGGACAGGGGTCGACAATGAGCAGTTCTTC	CASSLVGTGVDNEQFF
TRBV6-5	-	-	TRBJ2-1	TGTGCCAGCAGTTACCCCGGGGGAGCCGGTGAGCAGTTCTTC	CASSYPGGAGEQFF
TRBV18	-	-	TRBJ1-5	TGTGCCAGCTCCCGAGACAGGACCACACTGGCCCAGCATTTT	CASSRDRTTLAQHF
TRBV7-9	-	TRBD1	TRBJ2-2	TGTGCCAGCAGAACGGGGACAGGGCGTGATGGGGAGCTGTTTTTT	CASRTGTGRDGELFF
TRBV7-2	-	TRBD2	TRBJ2-2	TGTGCCAGCAGCCATAGCGGGGGGGCGAGAACCGGGGAGCTGTTTTTT	CASSHSGGARTGELFF
TRBV2	-	-	TRBJ2-7	TGTGCCACCACATTGGACAGCGGAGAGAACTACGAGCAGTACTTC	CATTLDSGENYEQYF
TRBV7-7	-	TRBD2	TRBJ2-3	TGTGCCAGCAGCGTCGGGGGGGCTCGCACAGATACGCAGTATTTT	CASSVGGARTDTQYF
TRBV6-5	-	TRBD2	TRBJ2-7	TGTGCCAGCAGTTGGACGGGGGGGGAGGAGGTCTACGAGCAGTACTTC	CASSWTGGEEVYEQYF
TRBV12-2	-	-	TRBJ2-3	TGTGCAAGTCGCTATCTAGCGGGGGGGCTTGGGACAGATACGCAGTATTTT	CASRYLAGGLGTDTQYF
TRBV19	-	-	TRBJ2-5	TGTGCCAGTAGTATCTGGGTCGGGGAAGAGACCCAGTACTTC	CASSIWVGEETQYF
TRBV28	-	-	TRBJ1-3	TGTGCCAGCAGTTTACCGAGCTCTGGAAACACCATATATTTT	CASSLPSSGNTIYF
TRBV19	-	TRBD2	TRBJ2-1	TGTGCCAGTAGTATCTCTAGGCTAGCGGGGGTCAATGAGCAGTTCTTC	CASSISRLAGVNEQFF
TRBV11-2	-	-	TRBJ2-1	TGTGCCAGCAGCCCAACTAGCCCTGGGAATGAGCAGTTCTTC	CASSPTSPGNEQFF
TRBV2	-	TRBD1	TRBJ1-1	TGTGCCAGCAGTGTAGACAGGGGGTCGGCTTTCTTT	CASSVDRGSAFF
TRBV6-5	-	-	TRBJ2-3	TGTGCCAGCAGTTTGTCAGACTACCACACAGATACGCAGTATTTT	CASSLSDYHTDTQYF
TRBV30	-	TRBD1	TRBJ1-3	TGTGCCTGGAGCGCGACAGGGTCTGGAAACACCATATATTTT	CAWSATGSGNTIYF
TRBV5-4	once	TRBD1	TRBJ2-5	TGTGCCAGCAGCCCTCTTAGACAGGGGGCCTTCCAAGAGACCCAGTACTTC	CASSPLRQGAFQETQYF
TRBV28	-	-	TRBJ1-4	TGTGCCAGCAGGGGGGCGGTGGGGTTTAATGAAAAACTGTTTTTT	CASRGAVGFNEKLFF
TRBV5-1	-	TRBD2	TRBJ2-7	TGCGCCAGCAGCTTACCCTTAGCGGGAGGGAACCACGAGCAGTACTTC	CASSLPLAGGNHEQYF
TRBV27	-	-	TRBJ1-2	TGTGCCAGCAGTTTTTCGACGGGGTATGGCTACACCTTC	CASSFSTGYGYTF
TRBV5-4	-	-	TRBJ1-6	TGTGCCAGCAGTTCCTCGGGACTTACGAATTCACCCCTCCACTTT	CASSSSGLTNSPLHF
TRBV7-7	-	TRBD2	TRBJ2-3	TGTGCCAGCAGCTTAACCCACGGGGGGGGCACAGATACGCAGTATTTT	CASSLTHGGGTDTQYF
TRBV27	-	TRBD1	TRBJ2-2	TGTGCCAGCAGTTTATGGCAGGGGGTGGGAATCGGGGAGCTGTTTTTT	CASSLWQGVGIGELFF
TRBV7-8	-	TRBD2	TRBJ2-7	TGTGCCAGCAGCCGGACGGCTCATCTAGCGGGATCCGAGCAGTACTTC	CASSRTAHLAGSEQYF
TRBV5-6	-	TRBD2	TRBJ2-7	TGTGCCAGCAGCCCGATCACTAGCGGGAGCAACGAGCAGTACTTC	CASSPITSGSNEQYF
TRBV4-3	once	-	TRBJ2-3	TGCGTCAGCAGCCACTTATACATAACGGGGGGCACAGATACGCAGTATTTT	CVSSHLYITGGTDTQYF
TRBV27	-	-	TRBJ1-3	TGTGCCAGCAGGCCAGGACTTGGAAACACCATATATTTT	CASRPGLGNTIYF
TRBV5-1	-	-	TRBJ2-3	TGCGCCAGCAGCCCCGGGCCGGGAAGCACAGATACGCAGTATTTT	CASSPGPGSTDTQYF
TRBV4-3	-	TRBD2	TRBJ2-5	TGCGCCAGCAGCCAATCGATGACGGGGGGACAAGAGACCCAGTACTTC	CASSQSMTGGQETQYF
TRBV7-2	-	TRBD2	TRBJ2-7	TGTGCCAGCAGCTTAGATGGGACTAGCGCTGCCTACGAGCAGTACTTC	CASSLDGTSAAYEQYF
TRBV5-1	-	-	TRBJ2-5	TGCGCCAGCCTCAAGACGGGGGTAGGGGCCGAGACCCAGTACTTC	CASLKTGVGAETQYF
TRBV9	-	TRBD2	TRBJ2-5	TGTGCCAGCAGCGAGCGGGGGGGCCAAGAGACCCAGTACTTC	CASSERGGQETQYF
TRBV5-1	-	TRBD1	TRBJ2-1	TGCGCCAGCAGCTTGGTTAGGGACAGGTATAATGAGCAGTTCTTC	CASSLVRDRYNEQFF
TRBV5-1	once	-	TRBJ1-4	TGCGCCAGCAGCTTGGGGGCCCCGAGTGAAAAACTGTTTTTT	CASSLGAPSEKLFF